This is a list of T cell receptor beta chains from one sample in a study of blood T cell repertoires in COVID-19. Data came from immunoSEQ multiplex PCR; TCRdb stores just in-frame clones and leaves some out. The sample lists fewer than 300,000 clones, approximately 87% seen once, with approximately 2.6% in the top ten. The specimen was peripheral blood. Every receptor here comes from a woman in her seventies with active or convalescent COVID-19. CDR3s include the opening cysteine and the closing phenylalanine or tryptophan. D genes are given only for firm matches. Size is omitted from some rows. Given values are once, few, many or a class for expanded clones.

len,j_gene,abundance,d_gene,v_gene,CDR3aa,CDR3nt
15,TRBJ2-7,once,-,TRBV28,CASTPQGFGSYEQYF,TGTGCCAGCACCCCTCAGGGGTTTGGGTCCTACGAGCAGTACTTC
19,TRBJ2-1,-,TRBD2,TRBV19,CASSISTSGGHHSYNEQFF,TGTGCCAGTAGTATTTCGACTAGCGGGGGGCACCATTCCTACAATGAGCAGTTCTTC
15,TRBJ2-1,-,TRBD2,TRBV11-2,CASSLGSGRGNEQFF,TGTGCCAGCAGCTTAGGTAGCGGGAGGGGCAATGAGCAGTTCTTC
13,TRBJ1-5,-,-,TRBV5-1,CASSLSLNQPQHF,TGCGCCAGCAGCTTAAGCCTTAATCAGCCCCAGCATTTT
16,TRBJ1-6,-,-,TRBV7-8,CASSLASGTYNSPLHF,TGTGCCAGCAGCTTAGCCTCGGGGACCTATAATTCACCCCTCCACTTT
11,TRBJ1-2,once,-,TRBV30,CAWSVNYGYTF,TGTGCCTGGAGCGTGAACTATGGCTACACCTTC
15,TRBJ1-5,-,TRBD1,TRBV5-6,CASSSLDRDNQPQHF,TGTGCCAGCAGCTCGTTAGACAGGGACAATCAGCCCCAGCATTTT
17,TRBJ1-3,-,-,TRBV2,CASSEYLDTFSGNTIYF,TGTGCCAGCAGTGAATATCTGGACACCTTCTCTGGAAACACCATATATTTT
14,TRBJ1-5,few,TRBD1,TRBV18,CASSPDRGNQPQHF,TGTGCCAGCTCACCTGACAGGGGCAATCAGCCCCAGCATTTT
14,TRBJ1-1,few,-,TRBV19,CASSKREGYTEAFF,TGTGCCAGTAGTAAGAGGGAGGGGTACACTGAAGCTTTCTTT
17,TRBJ2-7,-,-,TRBV4-1,CASSQGGSSYPSYEQYF,TGCGCCAGCAGCCAAGGCGGTAGCTCCTATCCCTCCTACGAGCAGTACTTC
16,TRBJ2-7,-,TRBD2,TRBV5-4,CASSLATSGSLYEQYF,TGTGCCAGCAGCTTGGCGACTAGCGGGAGCCTATACGAGCAGTACTTC
13,TRBJ2-5,-,-,TRBV5-1,CASSLQGLETQYF,TGCGCCAGCAGCTTGCAGGGGTTGGAGACCCAGTACTTC
15,TRBJ2-2,many,TRBD2,TRBV25-1,CASSELSGGTGELFF,TGTGCCAGCAGTGAATTGAGCGGGGGCACCGGGGAGCTGTTTTTT
13,TRBJ2-3,-,TRBD2,TRBV29-1,CSAGTSGTDTQYF,TGCAGCGCTGGGACTAGCGGCACAGATACGCAGTATTTT
14,TRBJ1-2,-,-,TRBV27,CASSLLGIGLGYTF,TGTGCCAGCAGTTTATTAGGAATAGGACTCGGCTACACCTTC
13,TRBJ1-1,-,-,TRBV7-9,CASSFSGYTEAFF,TGTGCCAGCAGCTTTTCGGGGTACACTGAAGCTTTCTTT
17,TRBJ1-2,-,-,TRBV28,CASSSEGVTASSYGYTF,TGTGCCAGCAGTTCAGAAGGGGTGACAGCTTCATCCTATGGCTACACCTTC
16,TRBJ1-1,-,-,TRBV6-1,CASSEGSRELNTEAFF,TGTGCCAGCAGTGAAGGGTCACGGGAGCTTAACACTGAAGCTTTCTTT
11,TRBJ1-1,-,-,TRBV7-9,CASSGGGEAFF,TGTGCCAGCAGCGGCGGGGGAGAAGCTTTCTTT
16,TRBJ1-2,once,-,TRBV6-5,CASSFNVAGGGYGYTF,TGTGCCAGCAGTTTTAATGTGGCAGGAGGAGGCTATGGCTACACCTTC
13,TRBJ1-1,-,-,TRBV6-5,CASSRISGTEAFF,TGTGCCAGCAGTCGTATTAGCGGCACTGAAGCTTTCTTT
16,TRBJ2-1,-,TRBD2,TRBV18,CASSPPGLAGVDEQFF,TGTGCCAGCTCACCCCCGGGACTAGCGGGAGTCGATGAGCAGTTCTTC
14,TRBJ2-3,once,-,TRBV18,CASSPLPSTDTQYF,TGTGCCAGCTCACCCCTTCCGAGTACAGATACGCAGTATTTT
14,TRBJ1-2,-,-,TRBV28,CASSLDRIGDGYTF,TGTGCCAGCAGCCTTGACAGGATAGGGGATGGCTACACCTTC
13,TRBJ2-5,-,TRBD1,TRBV7-9,CASSPGTGETQYF,TGTGCCAGCAGTCCCGGGACAGGGGAGACCCAGTACTTC
14,TRBJ2-7,-,TRBD2,TRBV5-1,CASSSGLAGAEQYF,TGCGCCAGCAGCTCCGGACTAGCGGGAGCCGAGCAGTACTTC
14,TRBJ1-1,-,-,TRBV6-2/TRBV6-3,CASSYQVGSTEAFF,TGTGCCAGCAGTTACCAGGTAGGGAGCACTGAAGCTTTCTTT
13,TRBJ1-2,once,TRBD1,TRBV28,CASRLQQGAGYTF,TGTGCCAGCAGGCTCCAACAGGGGGCTGGCTACACCTTC
14,TRBJ1-3,many,TRBD1,TRBV6-5,CATSTGQFGNTIYF,TGTGCCACCTCGACAGGGCAGTTCGGAAACACCATATATTTT
14,TRBJ2-2,-,TRBD1,TRBV7-8,CASSSGQGIRELFF,TGTGCCAGCAGCTCGGGACAGGGAATCCGGGAGCTGTTTTTT
17,TRBJ1-2,-,TRBD1,TRBV4-3,CASSQDLGTAGHYGYTF,TGCGCCAGCAGCCAAGATCTCGGGACAGCGGGTCACTATGGCTACACCTTC
15,TRBJ1-1,-,-,TRBV7-3,CASSLGAAGEAEAFF,TGTGCCAGCAGCTTAGGGGCAGCCGGGGAGGCTGAAGCTTTCTTT
12,TRBJ2-7,-,TRBD1,TRBV28,CASRDRPYEQYF,TGTGCCAGCCGGGACAGACCCTACGAGCAGTACTTC
15,TRBJ2-1,many,TRBD2,TRBV12-5,CASGLERGYYNEQFF,TGTGCTAGTGGTTTGGAGCGGGGTTATTACAATGAGCAGTTCTTC
16,TRBJ1-4,few,-,TRBV5-1,CASSLAKRRENEKLFF,TGCGCCAGCAGCTTGGCCAAGCGCCGGGAGAATGAAAAACTGTTTTTT
14,TRBJ2-7,-,-,TRBV7-2,CASSPTRQSYEQYF,TGTGCCAGCAGCCCTACCCGACAGTCCTACGAGCAGTACTTC
15,TRBJ2-1,-,-,TRBV5-5,CASSLGLSSYNEQFF,TGTGCCAGCAGCTTGGGACTGAGCTCCTACAATGAGCAGTTCTTC
16,TRBJ2-1,once,TRBD2,TRBV7-2,CASSRSGGGPYNEQFF,TGTGCCAGCAGCCGTAGCGGGGGGGGACCCTACAATGAGCAGTTCTTC
15,TRBJ2-3,-,TRBD1,TRBV7-3,CASSSSGQGVDTQYF,TGTGCCAGCAGCTCCTCGGGACAGGGGGTTGATACGCAGTATTTT
16,TRBJ2-3,once,-,TRBV7-2,CASSLDRPLSTDTQYF,TGTGCCAGCAGCTTAGACAGGCCCCTCAGCACAGATACGCAGTATTTT
16,TRBJ2-3,-,TRBD1,TRBV20-1,CSASTTAGGSTDTQYF,TGCAGTGCTAGTACGACGGCAGGGGGTAGCACAGATACGCAGTATTTT
12,TRBJ1-5,-,-,TRBV4-1,CASSQEGQPQHF,TGCGCCAGCAGCCAAGAGGGCCAGCCCCAGCATTTT
15,TRBJ2-1,-,TRBD1,TRBV5-1,CASSLGTGEHNEQFF,TGCGCCAGCAGCTTGGGGACAGGGGAACACAATGAGCAGTTCTTC
11,TRBJ2-7,-,TRBD1,TRBV12-3/TRBV12-4,CASSPGTGSYF,TGTGCCAGCAGTCCCGGGACAGGGTCCTACTTC
16,TRBJ1-2,-,-,TRBV28,CASSSPAGTFRGGYTF,TGTGCCAGCAGTTCACCCGCCGGGACTTTTCGGGGGGGCTACACCTTC
13,TRBJ1-6,-,-,TRBV13,CASNTGYNSPLHF,TGTGCCAGCAATACAGGGTATAATTCACCCCTCCACTTT
17,TRBJ2-5,-,TRBD2,TRBV10-1,CASSEGTSGSAQETQYF,TGCGCCAGCAGTGAGGGGACTAGCGGGAGCGCCCAAGAGACCCAGTACTTC
12,TRBJ2-7,-,-,TRBV7-2,CASSFRGYEQYF,TGTGCCAGCAGCTTCAGGGGCTACGAGCAGTACTTC
16,TRBJ2-3,-,TRBD1,TRBV15,CATSARTGVSTDTQYF,TGTGCCACCAGCGCGCGGACAGGGGTTTCCACAGATACGCAGTATTTT
11,TRBJ2-7,-,-,TRBV30,CAWRIHYEQYF,TGTGCCTGGAGAATCCACTACGAGCAGTACTTC
15,TRBJ2-3,-,TRBD2,TRBV29-1,CSVGPTSGLTDTQYF,TGCAGCGTCGGCCCGACTAGCGGCCTCACAGATACGCAGTATTTT
13,TRBJ1-2,-,-,TRBV2,CASSEEAPGGYTF,TGTGCCAGCAGTGAGGAGGCTCCCGGGGGCTACACCTTC
15,TRBJ1-5,-,-,TRBV6-2/TRBV6-3,CASSYEDHSNQPQHF,TGTGCCAGCAGTTACGAGGATCATAGCAATCAGCCCCAGCATTTT
15,TRBJ1-6,once,-,TRBV6-1,CASSEGGSYNSPLHF,TGTGCCAGCAGTGAAGGCGGATCCTATAATTCACCCCTCCACTTT
15,TRBJ2-2,-,-,TRBV30,CAWTPGEVDTGELFF,TGTGCCTGGACACCTGGGGAGGTGGACACCGGGGAGCTGTTTTTT
14,TRBJ2-3,-,-,TRBV3-1/TRBV3-2,CASSQGPSTDTQYF,TGTGCCAGCAGCCAAGGTCCTAGCACAGATACGCAGTATTTT
15,TRBJ2-1,-,TRBD1,TRBV6-4,CASSDFRTGGGEQFF,TGTGCCAGCAGTGACTTTAGGACAGGGGGCGGTGAGCAGTTCTTC
15,TRBJ1-6,-,-,TRBV7-2,CASSARQADNSPLHF,TGTGCCAGCAGCGCCCGACAGGCCGACAATTCACCCCTCCACTTT